The rows below give T cell receptor beta chains drawn from one sample of a study of cytomegalovirus exposure and HLA in healthy donors. Some clones are missing from TCRdb's copy, which holds only in-frame ones; the method was immunoSEQ multiplex PCR. The data contain just over 150,000 clones, around 78% of them singletons. Sequencing was done on a sample of PBMCs. These receptors were taken from a woman aged 40 to 50 in good health and CMV-seronegative. Both conserved end residues are part of each CDR3. D genes are given only for firm matches.

v_call	d_call	j_call	cdr3_aa
TRBV6-6	-	TRBJ1-2	CASSYGGRGGYTF
TRBV27	TRBD2	TRBJ2-1	CASSSPGLASNEQFF
TRBV27	TRBD1	TRBJ1-6	CASSTRDRIYNSPLHF
TRBV5-1	TRBD1	TRBJ1-1	CASSSVTGGSTEAFF
TRBV6-1	TRBD1	TRBJ1-1	CASIRQGNTEAFF
TRBV18	-	TRBJ1-2	CASSKTGPYGYTF
TRBV5-4	TRBD2	TRBJ2-1	CASSQVGRLAVYNEQFF
TRBV7-9	-	TRBJ1-1	CASRTGTKAFF
TRBV19	-	TRBJ1-1	CASSTRLGTEAFF
TRBV7-9	-	TRBJ1-2	CASSLRGSGYTF
TRBV10-3	TRBD1	TRBJ1-5	CAISEGTGNSNQPQHF
TRBV7-2	-	TRBJ2-1	CASSLASSSYNEQFF
TRBV19	TRBD1	TRBJ2-7	CASSSGTGTYEQYF
TRBV7-9	TRBD1	TRBJ1-5	CASSAGQSNQPQHF
TRBV28	TRBD1	TRBJ2-1	CASSDRTGPNEQFF
TRBV5-1	-	TRBJ1-2	CASRLQDNYGYTF
TRBV5-4	TRBD2	TRBJ2-7	CASSRENSAPRGDF
TRBV21-1	-	TRBJ1-6	CASNRGNRSSYNSPLHF
TRBV7-2	TRBD2	TRBJ2-1	CASSSSGGAYNEQFF
TRBV2	TRBD2	TRBJ2-1	CASFEYSAGDYNEQFF
TRBV5-1	TRBD1	TRBJ2-7	CASSLGQSSYEQYF
TRBV28	-	TRBJ1-2	CASSLQINYGYTF
TRBV19	-	TRBJ2-2	CATRKAGQTNTGELFF
TRBV7-2	TRBD1	TRBJ1-1	CASSLFALGTGMNTEAFF